Only one count was recorded for the clone carrying this T cell receptor (beta chain). This sample was taken from a study of blood T cell repertoires in COVID-19. The wider study: Researchers got acute and convalescent COVID-19 samples from the United States, Italy and Spain. PBMCs, B-cell-depleted T cells, or T cells provided the cDNA or gDNA that made up the material.

Germline assignment: CDR1 SEHNR and CDR2 FQNEAQ (reference sequence). With 7 bases clipped from V and 5 bases from J, the junction kept 13 bases outside the gene matches. The CDR3 contains 16 residues. Authors' processing steps: Researchers report that nucleated cell counts were estimated from reference gene primer amplification. Here immunoSEQ multiplex PCR was the method, and the copy in TCRdb shows in-frame clones only, minus some. That table supplies the V and J calls and clone size; D and trimming were determined from the DNA. Among about 190,000 clones listed, around four fifths were seen once.

The source is a woman aged 25 to 39 with acute or convalescent COVID-19. The specimen was peripheral blood. The chain links TRBV7-9 to TRBJ1-2; 10 bases agree with TRBD1. CDR3 in amino acids: CASIKVAGQGFYGYTF. The CDR3 DNA reads as TGTGCCAGCATAAAAGTAGCGGGACAGGGGTTTTATGGCTACACCTTC.